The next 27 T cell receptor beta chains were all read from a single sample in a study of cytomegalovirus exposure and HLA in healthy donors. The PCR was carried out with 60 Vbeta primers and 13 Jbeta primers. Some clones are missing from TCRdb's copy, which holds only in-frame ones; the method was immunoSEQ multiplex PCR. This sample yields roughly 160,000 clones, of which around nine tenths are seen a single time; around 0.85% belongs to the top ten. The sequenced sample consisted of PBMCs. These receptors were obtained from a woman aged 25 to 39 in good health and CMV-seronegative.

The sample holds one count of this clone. CDR3 DNA: TGTGCCAGCCCACCTAGGGAAGCGGGAGAGAACTACGAGCAGTACTTC. It encodes CASPPREAGENYEQYF. The gene calls are TRBV28 and TRBJ2-7, with 8 positions matching TRBD2. This CDR3 comprises 16 residues. J was trimmed by 3 bases and V by 8 bases; bases with no gene match: 15. In germline, CDR1 is MDHEN, CDR2 SYDVKM.

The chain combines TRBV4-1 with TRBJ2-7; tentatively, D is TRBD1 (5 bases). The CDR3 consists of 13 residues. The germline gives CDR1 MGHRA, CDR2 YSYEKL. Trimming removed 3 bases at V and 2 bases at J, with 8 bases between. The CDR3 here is CASSHDRTYEQYF. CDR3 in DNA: TGCGCCAGCAGCCATGACAGAACCTACGAGCAGTACTTC.

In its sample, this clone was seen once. In DNA, the CDR3 is TGTGCCAGCAGTAGGACTAGCGGGGAGACCGGGGAGCTGTTTTTT. It codes for CASSRTSGETGELFF. The chain joins TRBV11-2 to TRBJ2-2; 12 bases align to TRBD2. The CDR3 spans 15 residues. Looked up from germline, CDR1 is SGHAT and CDR2 is FQNNGV. Trimming removed 6 bases from V and 5 bases from J; junction bases left unmatched: 4.

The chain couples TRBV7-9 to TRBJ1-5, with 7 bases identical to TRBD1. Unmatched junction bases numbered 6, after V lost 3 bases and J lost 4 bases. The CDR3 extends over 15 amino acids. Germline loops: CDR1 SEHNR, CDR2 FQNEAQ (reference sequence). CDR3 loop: CASSFDREANQPQHF. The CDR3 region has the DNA TGTGCCAGCAGCTTTGACAGGGAGGCTAATCAGCCCCAGCATTTT.

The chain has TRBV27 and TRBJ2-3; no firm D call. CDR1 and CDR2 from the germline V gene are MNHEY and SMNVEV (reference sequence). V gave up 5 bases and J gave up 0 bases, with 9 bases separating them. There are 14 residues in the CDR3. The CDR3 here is CASSVLFSTDTQYF. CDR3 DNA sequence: TGTGCCAGCAGTGTCCTTTTTAGCACAGATACGCAGTATTTT.

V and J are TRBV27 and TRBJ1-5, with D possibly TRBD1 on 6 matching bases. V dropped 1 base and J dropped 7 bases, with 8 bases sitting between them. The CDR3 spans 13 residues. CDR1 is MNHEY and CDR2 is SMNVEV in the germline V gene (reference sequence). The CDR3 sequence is CASSLLGAQPQHF. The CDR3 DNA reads TGTGCCAGCAGTTTATTGGGGGCCCAGCCCCAGCATTTT.

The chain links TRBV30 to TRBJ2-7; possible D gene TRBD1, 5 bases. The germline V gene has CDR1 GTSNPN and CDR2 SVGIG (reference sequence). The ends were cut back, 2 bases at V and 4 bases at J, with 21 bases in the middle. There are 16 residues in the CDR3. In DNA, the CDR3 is TGTGCCTGGAGTTCTACCCGGCAGGGCAGTAGATACGAGCAGTACTTC. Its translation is CAWSSTRQGSRYEQYF.

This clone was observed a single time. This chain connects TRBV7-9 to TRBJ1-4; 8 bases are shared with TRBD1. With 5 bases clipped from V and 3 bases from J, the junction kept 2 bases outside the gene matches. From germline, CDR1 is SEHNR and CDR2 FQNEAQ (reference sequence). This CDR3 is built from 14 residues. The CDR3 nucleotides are TGTGCCAGCAGCAGGACAGGGTCTAATGAAAAACTGTTTTTT. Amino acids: CASSRTGSNEKLFF.

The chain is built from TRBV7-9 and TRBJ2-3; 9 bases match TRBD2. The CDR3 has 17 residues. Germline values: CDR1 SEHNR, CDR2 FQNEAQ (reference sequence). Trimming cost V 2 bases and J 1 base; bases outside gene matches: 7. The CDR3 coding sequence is TGTGCCAGCAGCTTAAGTGCGGGAGGGCCGGGCACAGATACGCAGTATTTT. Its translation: CASSLSAGGPGTDTQYF.

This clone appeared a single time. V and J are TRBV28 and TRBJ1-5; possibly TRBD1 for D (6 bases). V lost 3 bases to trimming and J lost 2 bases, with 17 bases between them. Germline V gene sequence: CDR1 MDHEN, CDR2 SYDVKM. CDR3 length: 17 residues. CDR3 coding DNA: TGTGCCAGCAGTTTGATCTCTAACAGGGAAGGCAATCAGCCCCAGCATTTT. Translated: CASSLISNREGNQPQHF. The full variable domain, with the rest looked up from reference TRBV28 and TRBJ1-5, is DVKVTQSSRYLVKRTGEKVFLECVQDMDHENMFWYRQDPGLGLRLIYFSYDVKMKEKGDIPEGYSVSREKKERFSLILESASTNQTSMYLCASSLISNREGNQPQHFGDGTRLSIL.

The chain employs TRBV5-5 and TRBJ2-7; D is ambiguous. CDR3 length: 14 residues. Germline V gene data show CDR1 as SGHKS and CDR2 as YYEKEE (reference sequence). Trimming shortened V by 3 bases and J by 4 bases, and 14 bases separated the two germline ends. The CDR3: CASSSRQAPYEQYF. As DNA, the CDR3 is TGTGCCAGCAGCTCTCGCCAAGCCCCATACGAGCAGTACTTC.

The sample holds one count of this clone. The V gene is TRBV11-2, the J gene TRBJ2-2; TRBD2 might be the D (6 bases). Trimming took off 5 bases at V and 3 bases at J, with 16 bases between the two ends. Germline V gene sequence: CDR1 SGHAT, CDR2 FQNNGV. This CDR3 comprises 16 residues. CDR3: CASSVAWGLYTGELFF. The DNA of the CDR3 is TGTGCCAGCAGCGTGGCTTGGGGACTTTACACCGGGGAGCTGTTTTTT.

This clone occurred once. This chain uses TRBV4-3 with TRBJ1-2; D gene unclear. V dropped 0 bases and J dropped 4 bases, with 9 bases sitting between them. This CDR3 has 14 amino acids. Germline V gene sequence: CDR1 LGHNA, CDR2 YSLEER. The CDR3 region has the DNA TGCGCCAGCAGCCAAGATACTCGTCCCTATGGCTACACCTTC. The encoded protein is CASSQDTRPYGYTF.

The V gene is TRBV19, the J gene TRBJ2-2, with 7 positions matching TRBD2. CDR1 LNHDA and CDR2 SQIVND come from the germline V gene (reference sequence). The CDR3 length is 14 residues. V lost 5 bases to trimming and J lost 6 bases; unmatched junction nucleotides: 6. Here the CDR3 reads CASSRGEPAGELFF. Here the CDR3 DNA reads TGTGCCAGTAGTCGGGGGGAGCCTGCCGGGGAGCTGTTTTTT.

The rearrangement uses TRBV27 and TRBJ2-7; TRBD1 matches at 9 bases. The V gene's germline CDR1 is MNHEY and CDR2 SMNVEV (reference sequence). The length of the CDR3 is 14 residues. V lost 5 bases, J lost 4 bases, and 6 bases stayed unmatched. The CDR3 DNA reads TGTGCCAGCAGTGTGGGGGGACAGGGATACGAGCAGTACTTC. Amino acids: CASSVGGQGYEQYF.

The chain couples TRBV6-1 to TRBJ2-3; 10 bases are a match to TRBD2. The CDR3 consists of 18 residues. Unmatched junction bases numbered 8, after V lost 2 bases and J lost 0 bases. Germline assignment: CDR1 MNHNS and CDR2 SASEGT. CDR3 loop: CASSEFPSGSSSTDTQYF. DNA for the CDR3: TGTGCCAGCAGTGAATTTCCTAGCGGGAGCTCTAGCACAGATACGCAGTATTTT.

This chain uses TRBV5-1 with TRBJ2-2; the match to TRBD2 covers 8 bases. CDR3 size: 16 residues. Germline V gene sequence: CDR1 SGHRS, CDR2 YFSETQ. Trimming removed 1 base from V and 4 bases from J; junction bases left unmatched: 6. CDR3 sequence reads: CASSLTAGGRTGELFF. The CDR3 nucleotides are TGCGCCAGCAGCTTGACGGCGGGGGGACGCACCGGGGAGCTGTTTTTT.

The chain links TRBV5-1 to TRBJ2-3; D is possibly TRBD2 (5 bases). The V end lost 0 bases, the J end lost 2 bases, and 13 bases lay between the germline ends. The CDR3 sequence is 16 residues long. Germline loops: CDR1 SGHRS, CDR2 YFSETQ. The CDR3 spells CASSLEAALSTDTQYF. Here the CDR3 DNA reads TGCGCCAGCAGCTTGGAAGCGGCCCTATCCACAGATACGCAGTATTTT.

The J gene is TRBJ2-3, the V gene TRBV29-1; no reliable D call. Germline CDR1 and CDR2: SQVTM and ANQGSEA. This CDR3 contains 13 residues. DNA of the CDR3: TGCATCGCGGATGGAGCCTCCACAGATACGCAGTATTTT. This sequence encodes CIADGASTDTQYF.

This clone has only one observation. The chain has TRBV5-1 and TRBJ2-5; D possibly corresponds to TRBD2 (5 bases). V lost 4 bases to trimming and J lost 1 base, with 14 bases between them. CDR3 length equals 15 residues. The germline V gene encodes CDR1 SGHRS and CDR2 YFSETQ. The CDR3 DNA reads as TGCGCCAGCAGCCCGGGCGGGCAGACCCAAGAGACCCAGTACTTC. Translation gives CASSPGGQTQETQYF.

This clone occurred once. The CDR3 DNA follows: TGTGCCAGCAGTCGAACGGACAGGCCGAACACTGAAGCTTTCTTT. Translating it yields CASSRTDRPNTEAFF. The rearrangement uses TRBV5-4 and TRBJ1-1; the match to TRBD1 covers 7 bases. The V and J ends lost 5 bases and 1 base, in that order; junction bases with no gene match: 8. The CDR3 totals 15 residues. CDR1 and CDR2 from the germline V gene are SGHNT and YYREEE (reference sequence).

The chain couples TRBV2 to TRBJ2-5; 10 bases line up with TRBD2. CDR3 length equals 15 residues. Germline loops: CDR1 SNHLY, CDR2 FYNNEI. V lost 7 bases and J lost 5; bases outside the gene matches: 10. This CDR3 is CASKLAGVVRETQYF. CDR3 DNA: TGTGCCAGCAAGCTAGCGGGGGTAGTTAGGGAGACCCAGTACTTC. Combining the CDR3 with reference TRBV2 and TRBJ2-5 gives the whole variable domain EPEVTQTPSHQVTQMGQEVILRCVPISNHLYFYWYRQILGQKVEFLVSFYNNEISEKSEIFDDQFSVERPDGSNFTLKIRSTKLEDSAMYFCASKLAGVVRETQYFGPGTRLLVL.

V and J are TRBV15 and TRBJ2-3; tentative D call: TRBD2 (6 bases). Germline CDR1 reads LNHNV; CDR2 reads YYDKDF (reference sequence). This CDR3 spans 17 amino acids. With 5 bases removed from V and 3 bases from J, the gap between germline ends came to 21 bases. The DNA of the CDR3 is TGTGCCACCAGCGGACCTAAGGGCGGGGCTTGGACAGATACGCAGTATTTT. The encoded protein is CATSGPKGGAWTDTQYF.

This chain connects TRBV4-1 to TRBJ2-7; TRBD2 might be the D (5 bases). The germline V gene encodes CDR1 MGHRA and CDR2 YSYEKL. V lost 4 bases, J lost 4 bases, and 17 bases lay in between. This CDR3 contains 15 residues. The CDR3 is CASSLGEGRLYEQYF. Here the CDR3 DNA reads TGCGCCAGCAGCCTCGGAGAGGGCCGCCTGTACGAGCAGTACTTC.

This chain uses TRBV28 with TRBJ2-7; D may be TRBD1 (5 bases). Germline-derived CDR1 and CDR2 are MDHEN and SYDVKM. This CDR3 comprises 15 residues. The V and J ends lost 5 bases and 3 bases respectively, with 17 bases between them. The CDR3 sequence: CASSPNRGHNYEQYF. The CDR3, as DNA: TGTGCCAGCAGTCCAAATCGCGGACACAACTACGAGCAGTACTTC.

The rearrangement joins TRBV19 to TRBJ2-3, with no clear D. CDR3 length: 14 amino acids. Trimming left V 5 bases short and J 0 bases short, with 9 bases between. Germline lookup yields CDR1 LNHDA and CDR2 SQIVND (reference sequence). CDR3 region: CASSVGRSTDTQYF. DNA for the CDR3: TGTGCCAGTAGTGTGGGCAGAAGCACAGATACGCAGTATTTT.

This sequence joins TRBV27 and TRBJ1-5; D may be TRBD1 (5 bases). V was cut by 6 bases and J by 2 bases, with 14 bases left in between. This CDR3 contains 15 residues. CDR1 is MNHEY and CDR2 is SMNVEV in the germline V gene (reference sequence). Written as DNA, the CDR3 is TGTGCCAGCAGCGGGCCGGGACTAGGCAATCAGCCCCAGCATTTT. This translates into CASSGPGLGNQPQHF.